A selection of T cell receptor beta chains follows, all from one sample in a study of identical twins. TCRdb analysed the 5' RACE reads with MiXCR anew, one entry per CDR3 protein. The sample includes a few hundred thousand distinct CDR3 sequences, around a tenth seen only once; the top ten take 2.5% to 3.5%. These sequences were also reported in another study, on yellow fever vaccine responses in identical twins.

Material for sequencing was PBMCs. The receptors were sampled from a woman between 18 and 30 years old in good health. Both conserved end residues are part of each CDR3. The order of the fields is J gene, D gene, V gene, clone size, CDR3 protein, CDR3 DNA. The D gene is left open where the match is weak. Where a row states a size, it is once, few, many or the class of an expanded clone; other rows omit it.

>TRBJ2-7|TRBD2|TRBV13|-
CASSFTSGGAYEQYF
TGTGCCAGCAGCTTCACTAGCGGGGGTGCCTACGAGCAGTACTTC
>TRBJ2-3|-|TRBV4-1|-
CASSQGQGIDTQYF
TGCGCCAGCAGCCAAGGACAAGGCATAGATACGCAGTATTTT
>TRBJ2-5|-|TRBV5-1|many
CASKSSNQETQYF
TGCGCCAGCAAAAGTAGTAACCAAGAGACCCAGTACTTC
>TRBJ2-4|-|TRBV9|few
CASSVGPAKNIQYF
TGTGCCAGCAGCGTAGGCCCAGCCAAAAACATTCAGTACTTC
>TRBJ2-7|TRBD2|TRBV20-1|many
CSANPSGAGGRYEQYF
TGCAGTGCTAATCCCTCGGGTGCGGGAGGGCGCTACGAGCAGTACTTC
>TRBJ2-1|-|TRBV27|-
CASSLSIVAAYNEQFF
TGTGCCAGCAGTTTATCGATCGTGGCCGCCTACAATGAGCAGTTCTTC
>TRBJ2-2|-|TRBV12-3/TRBV12-4|-
CASSLVARPTGELFF
TGTGCCAGCAGTTTAGTAGCCAGACCCACCGGGGAGCTGTTTTTT
>TRBJ2-1|-|TRBV6-4|few
CASSTGLSIEQFF
TGTGCCAGCAGCACGGGACTCTCTATTGAGCAGTTCTTC
>TRBJ2-4|-|TRBV29-1|-
CSVVRPSGFQYF
TGCAGCGTTGTAAGACCTTCGGGTTTTCAGTACTTC
>TRBJ1-5|-|TRBV2|-
CASSETSGVQPQHF
TGTGCCAGCAGTGAAACGTCGGGCGTTCAGCCCCAGCATTTT
>TRBJ2-1|-|TRBV29-1|-
CSVGLVGEQFF
TGCAGCGTTGGGCTAGTCGGCGAGCAGTTCTTC
>TRBJ2-1|TRBD1|TRBV20-1|few
CSAAGVGQGFNEQFF
TGCAGTGCTGCAGGGGTAGGACAGGGGTTTAATGAGCAGTTCTTC
>TRBJ2-1|-|TRBV15|-
CATSRDRGTANEQFF
TGTGCCACCAGCAGAGATAGGGGAACAGCGAATGAGCAGTTCTTC
>TRBJ2-3|-|TRBV4-3|few
CASSQQAGLPSTDTQYF
TGCGCCAGCAGCCAACAGGCGGGACTCCCTAGTACAGATACGCAGTATTTT
>TRBJ1-4|-|TRBV5-4|-
CASSNAGVNEKLFF
TGTGCCAGCAGCAACGCAGGGGTGAATGAAAAACTGTTTTTT
>TRBJ2-7|-|TRBV21-1|-
CASSGPGVGEQYF
TGTGCCAGCAGCGGGCCAGGCGTCGGCGAGCAGTACTTC
>TRBJ1-5|-|TRBV10-3|-
CAISEQNQPQHF
TGTGCCATCAGTGAGCAAAATCAGCCCCAGCATTTT
>TRBJ2-7|TRBD1|TRBV11-3|-
CASSQTGGDYEQYF
TGTGCCAGCAGCCAGACAGGGGGGGACTACGAGCAGTACTTC
>TRBJ1-2|-|TRBV12-3/TRBV12-4|few
CASSLAGSQALYGYTF
TGTGCCAGCAGTTTAGCGGGGTCGCAGGCCCTCTATGGCTACACCTTC
>TRBJ2-1|-|TRBV11-2|few
CASSLIIRGNEQFF
TGTGCCAGCAGCTTAATCATTCGAGGTAATGAGCAGTTCTTC
>TRBJ1-1|-|TRBV12-5|-
CASANRAGTEAFF
TGTGCTAGTGCTAACAGGGCGGGCACTGAAGCTTTCTTT
>TRBJ2-7|-|TRBV21-1|-
CASSKVGGGSYEQYF
-
>TRBJ1-1|TRBD1|TRBV10-3|many
CATVPTGPNTEAFF
TGTGCCACCGTTCCGACAGGGCCGAACACTGAAGCTTTCTTT
>TRBJ2-3|TRBD2|TRBV12-3/TRBV12-4|many
CASREAGGPSDTQYF
TGTGCCAGCAGAGAAGCGGGGGGGCCTTCAGATACGCAGTATTTT
>TRBJ2-2|-|TRBV5-1|few
CASQKASSNTGELFF
TGCGCCAGCCAAAAGGCCAGTTCGAACACCGGGGAGCTGTTTTTT
>TRBJ1-6|-|TRBV6-1|many
CASRGDPVSSPLHF
TGTGCCAGCAGGGGGGACCCTGTGAGTTCACCCCTCCACTTT
>TRBJ2-5|TRBD1|TRBV11-2|many
CASSPDRVQETQYF
TGTGCCAGCAGCCCCGACAGGGTCCAAGAGACCCAGTACTTC
>TRBJ2-3|TRBD2|TRBV28|many
CASSPQAGILTDTQYF
TGTGCCAGCAGCCCTCAAGCGGGGATTCTCACAGATACGCAGTATTTT
>TRBJ2-1|-|TRBV6-1|-
CASRPGEGGGGEQFF
TGTGCCAGCAGACCCGGTGAAGGGGGGGGCGGTGAGCAGTTCTTC
>TRBJ1-2|-|TRBV30|-
CAWSSGQISYGYTF
TGTGCCTGGAGTAGTGGCCAGATTTCTTATGGCTACACCTTC
>TRBJ2-7|TRBD2|TRBV7-6|many
CASSFGAGVYEQYF
TGTGCCAGCAGCTTTGGAGCGGGAGTCTACGAGCAGTACTTC
>TRBJ2-2|TRBD2|TRBV5-1|-
CASSAGLANTGELFF
TGCGCCAGCAGCGCGGGACTAGCGAACACCGGGGAGCTGTTTTTT
>TRBJ2-1|-|TRBV2|few
CASSEWAEQFF
TGTGCCAGCAGTGAATGGGCTGAGCAGTTCTTC
>TRBJ2-2|-|TRBV12-3/TRBV12-4|few
CASSLGTINTGELFF
TGTGCCAGCAGCTTAGGGACAATTAACACCGGGGAGCTGTTTTTT
>TRBJ1-1|-|TRBV6-6|few
CASSYVTNTEAFF
TGTGCCAGCAGTTACGTGACGAACACTGAAGCTTTCTTT
>TRBJ2-7|TRBD2|TRBV5-6|-
CASSKSASGRAYEQYF
TGTGCCAGCAGCAAGAGCGCTAGCGGGAGGGCCTACGAGCAGTACTTC
>TRBJ2-5|-|TRBV4-1|few
CASSQENLEETQYF
TGCGCCAGCAGCCAAGAGAATTTGGAAGAGACCCAGTACTTC
>TRBJ2-1|TRBD2|TRBV28|few
CASRDSGSFNEQFF
TGTGCCAGCAGAGATAGCGGGAGTTTTAATGAGCAGTTCTTC
>TRBJ2-1|TRBD1|TRBV7-8|once
CASSLETGGNEQFF
TGTGCCAGCAGCTTGGAGACAGGGGGAAATGAGCAGTTCTTC
>TRBJ2-1|-|TRBV7-9|-
CASSSQLNEQFF
TGTGCCAGCAGCTCCCAGCTTAATGAGCAGTTCTTC
>TRBJ2-2|-|TRBV3-1|few
CASSQDITASGTGELFF
TGTGCCAGCAGCCAAGACATAACAGCCTCGGGCACCGGGGAGCTGTTTTTT
>TRBJ2-3|-|TRBV7-2|many
CASSTPDSSTDTQYF
TGTGCCAGCAGCACTCCAGACAGCTCCACAGATACGCAGTATTTT
>TRBJ2-3|TRBD2|TRBV11-3|few
CASSFGGGRGTDTQYF
TGTGCCAGCAGCTTTGGCGGCGGGAGAGGGACAGATACGCAGTATTTT
>TRBJ2-7|-|TRBV15|many
CATSREGYEQYF
TGTGCCACCAGCAGAGAGGGGTACGAGCAGTACTTC
>TRBJ2-7|-|TRBV12-3/TRBV12-4|many
CASSLQSGYEQYF
TGTGCCAGCAGTTTGCAATCGGGCTACGAGCAGTACTTC
>TRBJ2-3|-|TRBV18|-
CASSPFPTADTQYF
TGTGCCAGCTCACCATTTCCCACGGCAGATACGCAGTATTTT
>TRBJ2-1|-|TRBV7-9|-
CASSRGNVLNNEQFF
TGTGCCAGCAGCCGCGGGAATGTTTTAAACAATGAGCAGTTCTTC